This T cell receptor beta chain was recovered during a study of T cell responses to AZD1222 COVID-19 vaccine. The overall study: Pooled together were second doses at about 4 or about 12 weeks.

With respect to this clone: Its antigen is not identified.

The CDR3 runs 12 residues. Trimming at V came to 3 bases and at J to 6 bases, leaving 2 bases not matched to a gene. The germline CDR1 and CDR2 sequences are MDHEN and SYDVKM. TCRdb keeps only in-frame clones here, not all; method: immunoSEQ multiplex PCR. The table lists tens of thousands of clones, approximately 89% of them singletons. Study-wide results and caveats: Donors skewed white British and female; clonal diversity was possibly underestimated. No day 14 peak samples; only post-peak repertoires were characterized.

Source: peripheral blood, taken on day 0 of AZD1222 vaccination. The receptor was isolated from an adult in good health. The chain combines TRBV28 with TRBJ2-7; the match to TRBD2 covers 7 bases. CDR3 in DNA: TGTGCCAGCAGTTTGACTAGCCGCGAGCAGTACTTC. This translates into CASSLTSREQYF.